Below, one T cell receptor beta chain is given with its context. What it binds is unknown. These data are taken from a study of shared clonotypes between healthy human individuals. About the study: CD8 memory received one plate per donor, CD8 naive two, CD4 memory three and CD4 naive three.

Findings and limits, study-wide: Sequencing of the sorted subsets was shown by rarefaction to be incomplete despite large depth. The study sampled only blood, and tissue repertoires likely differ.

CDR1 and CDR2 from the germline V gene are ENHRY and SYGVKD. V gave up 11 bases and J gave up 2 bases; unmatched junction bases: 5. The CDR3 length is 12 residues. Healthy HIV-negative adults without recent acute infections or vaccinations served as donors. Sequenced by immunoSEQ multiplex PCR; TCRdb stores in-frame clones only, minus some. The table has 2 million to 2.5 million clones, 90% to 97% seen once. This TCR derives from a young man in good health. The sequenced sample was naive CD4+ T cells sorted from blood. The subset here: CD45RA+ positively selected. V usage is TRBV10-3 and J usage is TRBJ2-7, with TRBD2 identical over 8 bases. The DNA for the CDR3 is TGTGCCTCCTCAGCGGGGGCCTACGAGCAGTACTTC. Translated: CASSAGAYEQYF.